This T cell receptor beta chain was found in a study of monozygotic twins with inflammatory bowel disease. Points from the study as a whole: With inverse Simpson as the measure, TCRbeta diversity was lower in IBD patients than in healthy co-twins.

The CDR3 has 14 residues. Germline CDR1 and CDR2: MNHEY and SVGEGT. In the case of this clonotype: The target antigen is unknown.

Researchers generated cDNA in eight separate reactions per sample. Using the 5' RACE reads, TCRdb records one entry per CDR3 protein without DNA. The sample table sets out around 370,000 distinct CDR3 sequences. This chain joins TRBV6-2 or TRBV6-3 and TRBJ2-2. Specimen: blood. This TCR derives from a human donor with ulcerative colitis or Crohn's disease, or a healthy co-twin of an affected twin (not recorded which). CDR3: CASRQDWNTGELFF.